One T cell receptor (beta chain) is described in this entry. Germline lookup yields CDR1 SGHTA and CDR2 FQGNSA. The V end lost 3 bases, the J end lost 10 bases, and 10 bases lay between the germline ends. The length of the CDR3 is 12 residues. The sample originates from a study of shared clonotypes between healthy human individuals. Assay: immunoSEQ multiplex PCR; the TCRdb copy retains only in-frame clones and omits some. The sample holds hundreds of thousands of clones, roughly four fifths seen once. Material for sequencing was PBMCs. The chain joins TRBV7-2 to TRBJ2-1; D gene uncertain. The receptor's source is a woman between 40 and 50 years old in good health. Some clones in this sample may be carry-over from other donors' samples. CDR3 protein: CASSFPGSEQFF. The CDR3 region has the DNA TGTGCCAGCAGCTTCCCCGGGTCGGAGCAGTTCTTC.